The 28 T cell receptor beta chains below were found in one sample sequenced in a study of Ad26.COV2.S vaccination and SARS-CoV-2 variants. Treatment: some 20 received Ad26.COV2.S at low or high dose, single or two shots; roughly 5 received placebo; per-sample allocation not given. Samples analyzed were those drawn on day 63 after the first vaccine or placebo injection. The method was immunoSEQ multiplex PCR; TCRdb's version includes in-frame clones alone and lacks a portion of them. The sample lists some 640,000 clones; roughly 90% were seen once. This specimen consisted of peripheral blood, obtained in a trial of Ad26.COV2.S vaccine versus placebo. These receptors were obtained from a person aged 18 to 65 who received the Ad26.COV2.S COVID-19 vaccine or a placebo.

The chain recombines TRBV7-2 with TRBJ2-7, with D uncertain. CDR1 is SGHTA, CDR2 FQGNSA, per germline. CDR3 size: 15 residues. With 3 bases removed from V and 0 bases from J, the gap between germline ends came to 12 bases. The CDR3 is CASSFDRLSSYEQYF. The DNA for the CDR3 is TGTGCCAGCAGCTTCGATCGCCTGAGCTCCTACGAGCAGTACTTC.

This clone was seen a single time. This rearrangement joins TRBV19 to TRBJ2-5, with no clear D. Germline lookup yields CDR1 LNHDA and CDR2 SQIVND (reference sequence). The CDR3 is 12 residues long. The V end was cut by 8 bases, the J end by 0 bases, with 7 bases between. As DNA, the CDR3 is TGTGCCAGTTCGGCCAACCAAGAGACCCAGTACTTC. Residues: CASSANQETQYF.

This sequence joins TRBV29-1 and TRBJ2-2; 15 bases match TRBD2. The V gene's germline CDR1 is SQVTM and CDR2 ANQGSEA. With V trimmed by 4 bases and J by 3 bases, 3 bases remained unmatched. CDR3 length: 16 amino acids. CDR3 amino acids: CSVGTSGGVHTGELFF. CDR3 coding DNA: TGCAGCGTTGGGACTAGCGGGGGGGTCCACACCGGGGAGCTGTTTTTT.

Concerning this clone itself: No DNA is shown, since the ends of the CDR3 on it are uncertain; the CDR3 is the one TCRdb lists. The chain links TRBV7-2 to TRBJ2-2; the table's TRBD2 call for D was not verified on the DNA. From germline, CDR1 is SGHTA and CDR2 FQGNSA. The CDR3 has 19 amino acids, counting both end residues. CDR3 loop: CASSSSETSFFMNTGELFF.

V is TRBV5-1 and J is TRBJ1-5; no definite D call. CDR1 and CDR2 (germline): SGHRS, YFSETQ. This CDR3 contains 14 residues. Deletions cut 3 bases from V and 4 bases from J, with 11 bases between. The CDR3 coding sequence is TGCGCCAGCAGCTCGTGGACGGTTAATCAGCCCCAGCATTTT. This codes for CASSSWTVNQPQHF.

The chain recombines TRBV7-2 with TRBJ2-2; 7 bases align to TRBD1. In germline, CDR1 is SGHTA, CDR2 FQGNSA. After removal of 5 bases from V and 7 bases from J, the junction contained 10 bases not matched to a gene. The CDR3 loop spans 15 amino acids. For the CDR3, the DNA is TGTGCCAGCAGCCCACCAGGGGGAAGAGTCGGGGAGCTGTTTTTT. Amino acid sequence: CASSPPGGRVGELFF.

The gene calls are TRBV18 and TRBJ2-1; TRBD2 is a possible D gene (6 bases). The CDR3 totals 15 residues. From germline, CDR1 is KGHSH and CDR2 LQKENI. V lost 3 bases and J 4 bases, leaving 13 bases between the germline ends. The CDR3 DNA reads TGTGCCAGCTCACCCAGGACTATGGGGTACAATGAGCAGTTCTTC. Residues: CASSPRTMGYNEQFF.

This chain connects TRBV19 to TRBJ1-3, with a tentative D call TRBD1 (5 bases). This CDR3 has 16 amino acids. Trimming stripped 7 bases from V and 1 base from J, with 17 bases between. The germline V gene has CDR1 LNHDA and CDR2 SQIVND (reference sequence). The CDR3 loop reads CASKGIDSQSGNTIYF. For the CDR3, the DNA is TGTGCCAGTAAAGGTATCGACAGCCAATCTGGAAACACCATATATTTT.

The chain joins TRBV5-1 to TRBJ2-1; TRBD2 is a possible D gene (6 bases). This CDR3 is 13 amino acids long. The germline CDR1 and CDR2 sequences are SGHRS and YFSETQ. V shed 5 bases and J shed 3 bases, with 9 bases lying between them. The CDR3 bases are TGCGCCAGCAGGCTAGCGAGCTACAATGAGCAGTTCTTC. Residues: CASRLASYNEQFF. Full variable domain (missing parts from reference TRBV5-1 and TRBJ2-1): KAGVTQTPRYLIKTRGQQVTLSCSPISGHRSVSWYQQTPGQGLQFLFEYFSETQRNKGNFPGRFSGRQFSNSRSEMNVSTLELGDSALYLCASRLASYNEQFFGPGTRLTVL.

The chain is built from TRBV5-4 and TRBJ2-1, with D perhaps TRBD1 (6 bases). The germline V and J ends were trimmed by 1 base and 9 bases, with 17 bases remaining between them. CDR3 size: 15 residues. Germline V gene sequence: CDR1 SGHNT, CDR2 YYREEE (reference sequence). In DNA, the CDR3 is TGTGCCAGCAGCTTGACTTCAGGGGCTAATGGTGAGCAGTTCTTC. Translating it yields CASSLTSGANGEQFF.

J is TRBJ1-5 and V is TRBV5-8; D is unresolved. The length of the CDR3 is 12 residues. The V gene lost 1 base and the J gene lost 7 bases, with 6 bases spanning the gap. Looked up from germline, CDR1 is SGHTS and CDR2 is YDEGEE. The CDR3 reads CASSLSRQPQHF. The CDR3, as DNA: TGTGCCAGCAGCTTGTCAAGGCAGCCCCAGCATTTT. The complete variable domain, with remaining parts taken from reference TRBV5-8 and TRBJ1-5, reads EAGVTQSPTHLIKTRGQQATLRCSPISGHTSVYWYQQALGLGLQFLLWYDEGEERNRGNFPPRFSGRQFPNYSSELNVNALELEDSALYLCASSLSRQPQHFGDGTRLSIL.

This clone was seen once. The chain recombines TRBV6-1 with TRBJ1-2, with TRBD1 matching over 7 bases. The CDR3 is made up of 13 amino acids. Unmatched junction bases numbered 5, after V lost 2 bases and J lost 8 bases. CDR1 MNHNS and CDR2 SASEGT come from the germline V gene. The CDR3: CASSEPRGNGYTF. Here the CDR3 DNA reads TGTGCCAGCAGTGAACCCAGGGGGAACGGCTACACCTTC.

This chain's CDR3 is CSVRGDRGFTEAFF. For the CDR3, the DNA is TGCAGCGTGAGGGGGGACAGGGGGTTCACTGAAGCTTTCTTT. The J gene is TRBJ1-1, the V gene TRBV29-1; TRBD1 matches at 11 bases. The CDR3 consists of 14 residues. Germline lookup yields CDR1 SQVTM and CDR2 ANQGSEA. With 6 bases clipped from V and 4 bases from J, the junction kept 7 bases outside the gene matches.

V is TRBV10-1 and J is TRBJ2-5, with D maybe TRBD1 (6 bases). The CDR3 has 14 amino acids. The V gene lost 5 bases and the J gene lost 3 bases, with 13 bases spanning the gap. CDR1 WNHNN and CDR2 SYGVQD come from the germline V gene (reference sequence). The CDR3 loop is CASSPPGQKETQYF. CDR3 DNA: TGCGCCAGCAGTCCCCCGGGACAAAAAGAGACCCAGTACTTC.

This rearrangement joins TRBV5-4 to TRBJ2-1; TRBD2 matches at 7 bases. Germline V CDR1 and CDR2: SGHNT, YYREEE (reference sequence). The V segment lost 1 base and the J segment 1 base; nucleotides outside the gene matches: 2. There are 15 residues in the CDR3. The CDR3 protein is CASSLPSGSYNEQFF. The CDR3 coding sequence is TGTGCCAGCAGCTTGCCTAGCGGTTCCTACAATGAGCAGTTCTTC.

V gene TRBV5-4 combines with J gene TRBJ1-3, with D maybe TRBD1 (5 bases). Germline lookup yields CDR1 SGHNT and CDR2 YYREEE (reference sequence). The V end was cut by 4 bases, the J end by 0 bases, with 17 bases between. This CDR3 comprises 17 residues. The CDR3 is CASSRGAGLVSGNTIYF. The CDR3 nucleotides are TGTGCCAGCAGCCGGGGCGCAGGACTAGTCTCTGGAAACACCATATATTTT.

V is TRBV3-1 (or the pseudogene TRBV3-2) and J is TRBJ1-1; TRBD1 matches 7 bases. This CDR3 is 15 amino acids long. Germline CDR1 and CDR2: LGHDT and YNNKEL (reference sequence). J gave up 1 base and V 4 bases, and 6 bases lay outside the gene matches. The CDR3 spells CASSRGTAQNTEAFF. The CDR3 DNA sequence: TGTGCCAGCAGCCGGGGGACAGCTCAGAACACTGAAGCTTTCTTT.

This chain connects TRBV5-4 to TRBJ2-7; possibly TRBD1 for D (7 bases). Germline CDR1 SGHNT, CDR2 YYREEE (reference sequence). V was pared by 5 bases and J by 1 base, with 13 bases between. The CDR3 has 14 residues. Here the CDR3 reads CASSWRDSSYEQYF. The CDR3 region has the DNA TGTGCCAGCAGTTGGCGGGACAGTTCCTACGAGCAGTACTTC. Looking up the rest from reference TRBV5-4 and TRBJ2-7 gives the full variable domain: ETGVTQSPTHLIKTRGQQVTLRCSSQSGHNTVSWYQQALGQGPQFIFQYYREEENGRGNFPPRFSGLQFPNYSSELNVNALELDDSALYLCASSWRDSSYEQYFGPGTRLTVT.

The CDR3 nucleotides read TGTGCCAGCAGCTACACAGGGGGCCCTTTCACAGATACGCAGTATTTT. Translating gives CASSYTGGPFTDTQYF. The chain recombines TRBV7-2 with TRBJ2-3, with 9 bases fitting TRBD1. V shed 4 bases, J shed 2 bases, and the junction held 7 bases outside the gene matches. The germline V gene has CDR1 SGHTA and CDR2 FQGNSA. The CDR3 consists of 16 residues.

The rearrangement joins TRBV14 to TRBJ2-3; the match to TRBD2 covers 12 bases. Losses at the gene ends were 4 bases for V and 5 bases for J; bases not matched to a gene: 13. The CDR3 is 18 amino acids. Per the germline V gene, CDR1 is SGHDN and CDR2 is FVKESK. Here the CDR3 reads CASSRRTSGNGRVDTQYF. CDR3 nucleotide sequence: TGTGCCAGCAGCCGTCGGACTAGCGGGAATGGAAGGGTAGATACGCAGTATTTT.

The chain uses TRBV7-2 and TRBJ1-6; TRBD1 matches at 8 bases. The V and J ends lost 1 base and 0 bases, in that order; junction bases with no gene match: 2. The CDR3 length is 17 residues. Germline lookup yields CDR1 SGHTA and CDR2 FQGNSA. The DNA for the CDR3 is TGTGCCAGCAGCTTAGGGGACAGGTACTCCTATAATTCACCCCTCCACTTT. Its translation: CASSLGDRYSYNSPLHF.

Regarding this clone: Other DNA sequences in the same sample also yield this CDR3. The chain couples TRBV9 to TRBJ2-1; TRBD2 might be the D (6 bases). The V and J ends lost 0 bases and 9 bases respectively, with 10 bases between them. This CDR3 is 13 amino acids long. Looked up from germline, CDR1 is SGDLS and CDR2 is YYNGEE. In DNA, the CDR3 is TGTGCCAGCAGCGTAGCTGGGGGGTTTGAGCAGTTCTTC. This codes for CASSVAGGFEQFF. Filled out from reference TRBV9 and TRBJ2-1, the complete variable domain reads DSGVTQTPKHLITATGQRVTLRCSPRSGDLSVYWYQQSLDQGLQFLIQYYNGEERAKGNILERFSAQQFPDLHSELNLSSLELGDSALYFCASSVAGGFEQFFGPGTRLTVL.

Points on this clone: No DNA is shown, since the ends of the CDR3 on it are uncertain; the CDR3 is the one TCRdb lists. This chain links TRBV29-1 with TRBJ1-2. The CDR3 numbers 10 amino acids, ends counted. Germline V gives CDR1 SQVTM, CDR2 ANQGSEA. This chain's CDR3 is CSVGEGAVTF.

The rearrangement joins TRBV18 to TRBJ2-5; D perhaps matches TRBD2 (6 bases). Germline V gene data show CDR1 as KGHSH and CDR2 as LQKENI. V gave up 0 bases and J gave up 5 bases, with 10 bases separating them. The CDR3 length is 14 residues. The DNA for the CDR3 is TGTGCCAGCTCACCACCGTCAGGAGGGGAGACCCAGTACTTC. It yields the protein CASSPPSGGETQYF.

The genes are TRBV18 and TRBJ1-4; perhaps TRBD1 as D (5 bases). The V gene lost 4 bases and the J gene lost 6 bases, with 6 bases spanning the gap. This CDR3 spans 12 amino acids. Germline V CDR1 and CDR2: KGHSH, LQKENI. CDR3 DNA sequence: TGTGCCAGCTCACAAGGGGATGAAAAACTGTTTTTT. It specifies CASSQGDEKLFF.

In DNA, the CDR3 is TGTGCAAGTCGCCAGAGAGCCTTC. Its translation: CASRQRAF. This sequence joins TRBV12-2 and TRBJ1-2. TRBV12-2 has pseudogene status. The CDR3 has 8 amino acids.

This CDR3 reads CASSIRDASDTQYF. DNA for the CDR3: TGTGCCAGTAGTATAAGGGACGCCTCAGATACGCAGTATTTT. The V gene is TRBV19, the J gene TRBJ2-3; D tentatively reads TRBD1 or TRBD2 (5 bases each). The CDR3 has 14 amino acids. Germline CDR1 LNHDA, CDR2 SQIVND (reference sequence). V lost 2 bases and J 4 bases, leaving 10 bases between the germline ends.

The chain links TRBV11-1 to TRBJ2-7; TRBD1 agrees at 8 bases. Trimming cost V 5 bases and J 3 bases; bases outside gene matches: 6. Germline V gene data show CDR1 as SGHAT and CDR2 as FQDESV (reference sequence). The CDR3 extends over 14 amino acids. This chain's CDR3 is CASSPGTGIYEQYF. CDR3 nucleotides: TGTGCCAGCAGCCCCGGGACAGGAATCTACGAGCAGTACTTC.